This TCR beta chain was captured in a study of T cell responses to AZD1222 COVID-19 vaccine. At the level of the study: Whether given at about 4 or about 12 weeks, second doses were pooled. Study-wide results and caveats: Nearly half of spike-specific TCRs reportedly target unmutated variant regions. Dominant at 160-218 and 743-854, vaccine-associated CD4 TCRs also spanned spike. Mostly white British, mostly female donors; authors suggested clonal diversity may be underestimated.

Germline values: CDR1 SGHTA, CDR2 FQGTGA. V lost 6 bases and J lost 0, with 14 bases in between. This CDR3 contains 15 residues. TCRdb keeps only in-frame clones here, not all; method: immunoSEQ multiplex PCR. The top ten hold 0.95% to 1% of the sample, which has under 200,000 clones, under 95% seen once. In the case of this clone: Its antigen is unknown.

The input for sequencing was peripheral blood, taken on day 0 of AZD1222 vaccination. This TCR was recovered from an adult in good health. The V and J genes are TRBV7-3 and TRBJ1-2, with D unresolved. The CDR3 DNA reads TGTGCCAGCAGAAAAAGGAGTGCAGCTAACTATGGCTACACCTTC. Its protein is CASRKRSAANYGYTF.